These T cell receptor beta chains were read from a single sample in a study of T cells in Graves' hyperthyroidism and ophthalmopathy. TCRdb itself ran the multiplex PCR reads through MiXCR, one entry per CDR3 protein. The table has some 270,000 distinct CDR3 sequences, roughly 13% seen once. Sequencing was performed on blood. Receptors originate from a woman aged 40 to 50 with Graves' hyperthyroidism. Both conserved end residues are part of each CDR3. Fields, in order: D gene, V gene, J gene, clone size, CDR3 length, CDR3 DNA, CDR3 protein. The D gene is left open where the match is weak. Clone size is not always given. Where it is, it says once, few, many or a class for expanded clones.

-,TRBV6-1,TRBJ2-1,many,14,TGTGCCGCGAAAGGAGCGGGTGGGTACAATGAGCAGTTCTTC,CAAKGAGGYNEQFF
TRBD1,TRBV20-1,TRBJ1-5,many,14,TGCAGTGCTAGAGAGACAGGGGGCAATCAGCCCCAGCATTTT,CSARETGGNQPQHF
TRBD1,TRBV20-1,TRBJ1-1,-,15,TGCAGTGCTAGAGGTGGGGACAGGCTCGAGACTGAAGCTTTCTTT,CSARGGDRLETEAFF
-,TRBV10-3,TRBJ1-6,once,15,TGTGCCATCAGTGGGGACGGATTGATGAATTCACCCCTCCACTTT,CAISGDGLMNSPLHF
TRBD1,TRBV27,TRBJ2-7,-,16,TGTGCCAGCAGTGTGATGGACAGGGTCCGTACATACGAGCAGTACTTC,CASSVMDRVRTYEQYF
-,TRBV11-2,TRBJ1-5,many,15,TGTGCCAGCAGTATTAACGGGGATAGCAATCAGCCCCAGCATTTT,CASSINGDSNQPQHF
TRBD2,TRBV7-8,TRBJ2-5,many,17,TGTGCCAGCAGCTTTAGACTAGCGGGAGGCTTCCAAGAGACCCAGTACTTC,CASSFRLAGGFQETQYF
-,TRBV30,TRBJ2-7,many,15,TGTGCCTGGACTCGAGGGGGGCCGGGCCCCTACGAGCAGTACTTC,CAWTRGGPGPYEQYF
-,TRBV20-1,TRBJ2-7,many,15,TGCAGTGCTAGGATGGGCGGCAGGGTACCCTACGAGCAGTACTTC,CSARMGGRVPYEQYF
-,TRBV18,TRBJ1-1,many,15,TGTGCCAGCTCACCACGCCCGGATATGAACACTGAAGCTTTCTTT,CASSPRPDMNTEAFF
-,TRBV3-1,TRBJ1-1,many,14,TGTGCCAGCAGCCGAAGGGAAGGAGGGCTCGAAGCTTTCTTT,CASSRREGGLEAFF
TRBD1,TRBV5-6,TRBJ2-7,few,16,TGTGCCAGCAGCTCCTGGACAGGGCAGTTCTCCTACGAGCAGTACTTC,CASSSWTGQFSYEQYF
TRBD2,TRBV7-9,TRBJ2-1,-,17,TGTGCCAGCAGCCTCATACCGGGACTAGCGGGAGGGCATGAGCAGTTCTTC,CASSLIPGLAGGHEQFF
-,TRBV19,TRBJ1-5,-,15,TGTGCCAGTAGTATTTGGGCGGTGAGCAATCAGCCCCAGCATTTT,CASSIWAVSNQPQHF
-,TRBV30,TRBJ1-2,-,13,TGTGCCTGGGCCCGACAGGCCAACTATGGCTACACCTTC,CAWARQANYGYTF
-,TRBV7-2,TRBJ2-3,many,13,TGTGCCAGCAGCTCGTCAACCGTCAATACGCAGTATTTT,CASSSSTVNTQYF
TRBD1,TRBV7-9,TRBJ1-5,-,14,TGTGCCAGCAGCGAGACAGGGGTTGGTCAGCCCCAGCATTTT,CASSETGVGQPQHF
TRBD2,TRBV24-1,TRBJ2-3,many,14,TGTGCCACCAGCCAAGCGGGGGTGGGAGATACGCAGTATTTT,CATSQAGVGDTQYF
TRBD1,TRBV20-1,TRBJ2-5,many,13,TGCAGTGCTAGACGGGACAGCCAAGAGACCCAGTACTTC,CSARRDSQETQYF
TRBD2,TRBV14,TRBJ2-7,many,13,TGTGCCAGCAGCCTCGGACTAGCCTACGAGCAGTACTTC,CASSLGLAYEQYF
-,TRBV10-3,TRBJ1-4,many,14,TGTGCCACGAACACAGGGCTAGGGAATGAAAAACTGTTTTTT,CATNTGLGNEKLFF
-,TRBV10-3,TRBJ1-1,many,13,TGTGCCATCAGGGACGAATTGAACACTGAAGCTTTCTTT,CAIRDELNTEAFF
-,TRBV12-3/TRBV12-4,TRBJ2-1,many,15,TGTGCCAGCAGTCCAAAGGGAATCTTCTACAATGAGCAGTTCTTC,CASSPKGIFYNEQFF
-,TRBV15,TRBJ1-5,many,13,TGTGCCACCTCTCGAGGGAGCAATCAGCCCCAGCATTTT,CATSRGSNQPQHF
TRBD1,TRBV19,TRBJ1-2,-,17,TGTGCCAGTAGTATCGTGGGAGGGGGCGCATCTAACTATGGCTACACCTTC,CASSIVGGGASNYGYTF
TRBD2,TRBV7-3,TRBJ2-1,many,15,TGTGCCAGCAGCATGGGACTAGGCGACGACAATGAGCAGTTCTTC,CASSMGLGDDNEQFF
TRBD2,TRBV9,TRBJ2-7,-,17,TGTGCCAGCAGCGTAGGAGGACTAGCGATCAGCTCCTACGAGCAGTACTTC,CASSVGGLAISSYEQYF
TRBD1,TRBV6-1,TRBJ2-2,many,16,TGTGCCAGCAGCGGACCGAGGGGGCGAAACACCGGGGAGCTGTTTTTT,CASSGPRGRNTGELFF
-,TRBV28,TRBJ1-4,many,15,TGTGCCAGCAGTTTAACGCGGACATTGATTGAAAAACTGTTTTTT,CASSLTRTLIEKLFF
-,TRBV28,TRBJ1-1,many,13,TGTGCCAGCACCCGTACGATGAACACTGAAGCTTTCTTT,CASTRTMNTEAFF
TRBD1,TRBV12-3/TRBV12-4,TRBJ2-1,many,15,TGTGCCAGCAGGGAAACCGGGACAGGGGGCAATGAGCAGTTCTTC,CASRETGTGGNEQFF
-,TRBV11-3,TRBJ2-5,many,13,TGTGCCAGCAGCTTATACAGGGCGGAGACCCAGTACTTC,CASSLYRAETQYF
TRBD2,TRBV7-2,TRBJ2-3,many,16,TGTGCCAGCAGCTCTAAACTAGCGGGAGGTGCAGATACGCAGTATTTT,CASSSKLAGGADTQYF
-,TRBV12-3/TRBV12-4,TRBJ2-3,many,14,TGTGCCAGCAGTTTGGAGGAGAGCACAGATACGCAGTATTTT,CASSLEESTDTQYF
-,TRBV27,TRBJ1-2,many,18,TGTGCCAGCAGTCCATCCCCCCTTTGGAGGGGGAGTAACTATGGCTACACCTTC,CASSPSPLWRGSNYGYTF
-,TRBV20-1,TRBJ2-1,few,14,TGCAGTGCTAGATTAAGAGGGGGATGGAATGAGCAGTTCTTC,CSARLRGGWNEQFF
TRBD2,TRBV28,TRBJ2-2,many,16,TGTGCCAGCAGTTCCTGGACTAGCTCGGGCACCGGGGAGCTGTTTTTT,CASSSWTSSGTGELFF
TRBD1,TRBV2,TRBJ1-2,-,18,TGTGCCAGCTACCACCGCGGGACAGGTAGTTCCCGTAACTATGGCTACACCTTC,CASYHRGTGSSRNYGYTF
TRBD1,TRBV5-5,TRBJ1-4,many,15,TGTGCCAGCAGCCGGACAGGGCTAGGTAATGAAAAACTGTTTTTT,CASSRTGLGNEKLFF
TRBD2,TRBV5-1,TRBJ2-1,many,17,TGCGCCAGCAGCTCGACTAGCGGGACAAATGGTATCGATGAGCAGTTCTTC,CASSSTSGTNGIDEQFF